The rows below give T cell receptor beta chains drawn from one sample of a study of cytotoxic CD8 clonotypes in ibrutinib-treated CLL. TCRdb keeps only in-frame clones here, not all; method: immunoSEQ multiplex PCR. Of 110,000 to 150,000 clones listed, about 91% are singletons. The source was PBMCs, collected after 12 months of ibrutinib treatment. All receptors derive from a human donor with chronic lymphocytic leukemia. CDR3s include the opening cysteine and the closing phenylalanine or tryptophan. A D gene is named only where the DNA matches it firmly. Some rows mark clone size as missing; the rest say once, few, many or name a class of expanded clone.

j_call v_call cdr3_length d_call clone_size cdr3_nt cdr3_aa
TRBJ1-3 TRBV4-1 16 . . TGCGCCAGCAGCCAAGATGGCGGTTACTCTGGAAACACCATATATTTT CASSQDGGYSGNTIYF
TRBJ2-3 TRBV9 16 TRBD1 . TGTGCCAGCAGCGGCGCCGGGACAGGGCCTCGGGATACGCAGTATTTT CASSGAGTGPRDTQYF
TRBJ2-7 TRBV7-9 16 TRBD2 . TGTGCCAGCAGCCCTACTAGCGGGCAGAGCTCCTACGAGCAGTACTTC CASSPTSGQSSYEQYF
TRBJ1-1 TRBV14 13 . . TGTGCCAGCAGCCAAGTTTTATTAGGGGAAGCTTTCTTT CASSQVLLGEAFF
TRBJ2-7 TRBV28 18 . . TGTGCCAGCAGCCCCCTGGTTGGCCCTCCCAAGATCTCCTACGAGCAGTACTTC CASSPLVGPPKISYEQYF
TRBJ2-7 TRBV4-2 16 TRBD2 . TGTGCCAGCAGCCAAGCCGAAGGACTAGCGGGAGTGGAGCAGTACTTC CASSQAEGLAGVEQYF
TRBJ2-1 TRBV15 16 . . TGTGCCACCAGCAGAGTGGGAGCGGACCGCTACAATGAGCAGTTCTTC CATSRVGADRYNEQFF
TRBJ1-1 TRBV28 13 . . TGTGCCAGCAGGCGTACAGGGTACACTGAAGCTTTCTTT CASRRTGYTEAFF
TRBJ2-7 TRBV19 15 TRBD2 . TGTGCCAGTAGTCCAAGAGCGGGAGGCCCGTACGAGCAGTACTTC CASSPRAGGPYEQYF
TRBJ1-2 TRBV5-8 13 . . TGTGCCAGCAGCTTGGGGGAGTTCTATGGCTACACCTTC CASSLGEFYGYTF
TRBJ1-2 TRBV4-3 13 . . TGCGCCAGCAGCCCTCCAGGGAGAAATGGCTACACCTTC CASSPPGRNGYTF
TRBJ2-5 TRBV7-2 15 . . TGTGCCAGCAGCTTATTCTCGCGCACTGGAGAGACCCAGTACTTC CASSLFSRTGETQYF
TRBJ1-2 TRBV5-1 16 . . TGCGCCAGCAGCTTGGGGGTGGGTACAGTGAGAGATGGCTACACCTTC CASSLGVGTVRDGYTF
TRBJ1-2 TRBV6-5 15 TRBD1 . TGTGCCAGCAGTTACTCGAGCGGGACAGGCTATGACTACACCTTC CASSYSSGTGYDYTF
TRBJ1-3 TRBV9 15 . few TGTGCCAGCAGCGACGGGGGAGGGTATGGAAACACCATATATTTT CASSDGGGYGNTIYF
TRBJ1-2 TRBV19 19 . . TGTGCCAGTAGTATAGGAAGGTTTGGAGGGTCCTTCGGTAGCAATGGCTACACCTTC CASSIGRFGGSFGSNGYTF
TRBJ2-2 TRBV2 16 . . TGTGCCAGCAGTGAAGTAGCGCCAGGGGGGACCGGGGAGCTGTTTTTT CASSEVAPGGTGELFF
TRBJ2-7 TRBV6-1 16 TRBD1 . TGTGCCAGCAGTGGCGTGTTGGACAGGGGGTCCTACGAGCAGTACTTC CASSGVLDRGSYEQYF
TRBJ2-2 TRBV6-5 16 . . TGTGCCAGCAGTTACTCGGGCGGTGCGAACACCGGGGAGCTGTTTTTT CASSYSGGANTGELFF
TRBJ2-7 TRBV28 14 TRBD2 . TGTGCCAGCGGAACTAGCGGGAGGGCCTACGAGCAGTACTTC CASGTSGRAYEQYF